This T cell receptor (beta chain) came from a study of T cell responses to AZD1222 COVID-19 vaccine. The study, taken as a whole, reports: Sampled repertoires all dated from after the peak T cell response.

The trim removed 1 base at V and 3 bases at J, leaving 4 bases unmatched. The CDR3 loop spans 14 amino acids. The germline V gene has CDR1 GTSNPN and CDR2 SVGIG (reference sequence). Only in-frame clones appear in the TCRdb table, and some are missing; sequencing was by immunoSEQ multiplex PCR. The repertoire has about 100,000 clones, roughly nine tenths of them found once; the top ten carry 4.5% to 5.5%. With respect to this clone: Its antigen is still unknown.

Sequenced here: peripheral blood, sampled 28 days after the second AZD1222 dose. This receptor was taken from an adult who received the AZD1222 COVID-19 vaccine. V gene TRBV30 combines with J gene TRBJ2-7; 9 bases align to TRBD1. Written as DNA, the CDR3 is TGTGCCTGGAGTGAGGGGACAGGGATCTACGAGCAGTACTTC. Protein product: CAWSEGTGIYEQYF.